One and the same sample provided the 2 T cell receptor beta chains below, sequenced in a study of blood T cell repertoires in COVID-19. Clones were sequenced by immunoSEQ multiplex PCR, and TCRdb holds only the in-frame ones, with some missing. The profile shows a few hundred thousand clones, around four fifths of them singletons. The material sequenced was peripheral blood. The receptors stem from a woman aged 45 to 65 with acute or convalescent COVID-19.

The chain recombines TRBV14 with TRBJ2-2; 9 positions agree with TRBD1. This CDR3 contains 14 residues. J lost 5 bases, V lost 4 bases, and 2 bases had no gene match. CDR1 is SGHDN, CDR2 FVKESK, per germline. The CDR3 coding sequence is TGTGCCAGCAGCCGCGGGACAGGGACCGGGGAGCTGTTTTTT. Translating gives CASSRGTGTGELFF.

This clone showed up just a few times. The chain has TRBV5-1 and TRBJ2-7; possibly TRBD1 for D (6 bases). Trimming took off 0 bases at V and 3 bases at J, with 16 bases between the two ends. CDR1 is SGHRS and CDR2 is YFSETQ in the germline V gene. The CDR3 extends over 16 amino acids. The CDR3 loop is CASSLVGGVSFYEQYV. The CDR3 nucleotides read TGCGCCAGCAGCTTGGTTGGGGGCGTTAGCTTCTACGAGCAGTACGTC.